This TCR beta chain was captured in a study of T cells after yellow fever vaccination. Study as a whole: Fractions containing few cells were prepared with SMART-Seq v4 Ultra Low Input. Study-wide results and caveats: Booster samples showed a return of most primary-vaccination clones (roughly 96% CD4, approximately 90% CD8). Clonotypes found in both CD4 and CD8 compartments made up a small share.

V was pared by 6 bases and J by 11 bases, with 14 bases between. The germline gives CDR1 WNHNN, CDR2 SYGVQD (reference sequence). The CDR3 spans 11 residues. The 5'RACE template-switching step produced TCR cDNA and added a universal primer site and UMIs. One entry per CDR3 protein, called by TCRdb with MiXCR from the 5' RACE reads. Among hundreds of thousands of distinct CDR3 sequences listed, around a tenth were seen once. This clonotype was seen a handful of times. What it binds is unknown. The sequencing here drew on PBMCs, taken on the day of the first yellow fever vaccination. J is TRBJ2-7 and V is TRBV10-1; D is uncertain. The receptor's source is a man aged 18-30 years who received the YFV17D yellow fever vaccine. The CDR3: CASRVSRAEYF. DNA for the CDR3: TGCGCCAGCAGGGTCTCCCGGGCGGAGTACTTC.